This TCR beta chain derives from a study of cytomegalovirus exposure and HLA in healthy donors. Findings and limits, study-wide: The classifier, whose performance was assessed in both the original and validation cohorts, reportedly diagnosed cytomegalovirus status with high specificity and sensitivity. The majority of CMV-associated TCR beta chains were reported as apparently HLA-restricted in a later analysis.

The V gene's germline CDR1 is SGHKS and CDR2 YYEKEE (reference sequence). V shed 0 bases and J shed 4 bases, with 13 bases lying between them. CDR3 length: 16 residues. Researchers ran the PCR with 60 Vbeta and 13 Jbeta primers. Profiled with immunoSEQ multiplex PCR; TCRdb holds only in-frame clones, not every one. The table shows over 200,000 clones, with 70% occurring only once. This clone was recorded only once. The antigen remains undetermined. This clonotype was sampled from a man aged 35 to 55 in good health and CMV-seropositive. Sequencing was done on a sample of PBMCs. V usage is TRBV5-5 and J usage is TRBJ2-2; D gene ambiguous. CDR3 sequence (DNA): TGTGCCAGCAGCTTGGCCGTAGACTCATTCACCGGGGAGCTGTTTTTT. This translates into CASSLAVDSFTGELFF.